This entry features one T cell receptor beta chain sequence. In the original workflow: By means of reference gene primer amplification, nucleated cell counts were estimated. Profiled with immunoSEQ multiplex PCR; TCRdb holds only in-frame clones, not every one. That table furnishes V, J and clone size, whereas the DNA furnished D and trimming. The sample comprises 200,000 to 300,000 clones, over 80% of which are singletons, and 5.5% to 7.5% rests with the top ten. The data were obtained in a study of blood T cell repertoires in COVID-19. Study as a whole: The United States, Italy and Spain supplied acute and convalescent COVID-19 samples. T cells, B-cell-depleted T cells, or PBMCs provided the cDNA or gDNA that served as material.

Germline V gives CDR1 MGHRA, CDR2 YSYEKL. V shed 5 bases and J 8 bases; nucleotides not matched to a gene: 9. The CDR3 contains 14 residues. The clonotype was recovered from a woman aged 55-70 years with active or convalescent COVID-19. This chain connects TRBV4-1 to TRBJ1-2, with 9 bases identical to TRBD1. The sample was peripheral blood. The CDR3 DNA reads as TGCGCCAGCAGCTTCCCGGGACAGGGTGTAGGCTACACCTTC. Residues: CASSFPGQGVGYTF.